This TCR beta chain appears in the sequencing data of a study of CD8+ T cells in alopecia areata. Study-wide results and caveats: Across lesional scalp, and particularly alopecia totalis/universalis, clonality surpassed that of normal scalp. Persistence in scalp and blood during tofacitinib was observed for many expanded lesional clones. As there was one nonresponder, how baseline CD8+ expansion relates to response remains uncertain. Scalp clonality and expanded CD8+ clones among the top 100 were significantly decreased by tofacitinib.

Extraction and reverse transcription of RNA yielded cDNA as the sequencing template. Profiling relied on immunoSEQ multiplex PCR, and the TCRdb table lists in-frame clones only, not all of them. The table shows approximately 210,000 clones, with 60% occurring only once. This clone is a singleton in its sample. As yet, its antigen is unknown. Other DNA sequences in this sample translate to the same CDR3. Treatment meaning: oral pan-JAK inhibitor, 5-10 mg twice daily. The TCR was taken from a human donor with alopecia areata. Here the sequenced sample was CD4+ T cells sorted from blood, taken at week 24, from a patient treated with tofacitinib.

The CDR3 sequence: CSGRGMNTEAFF. In DNA form, the CDR3 reads TGCAGCGGCAGGGGCATGAACACTGAAGCTTTCTTT. The chain carries TRBV29-1 and TRBJ1-1; a possible D gene is TRBD1 (6 bases). V shed 7 bases and J shed 0 bases, with 9 bases lying between them. Germline loops: CDR1 SQVTM, CDR2 ANQGSEA. This CDR3 has 12 amino acids. The variable domain in full, completed from reference TRBV29-1 and TRBJ1-1, reads SAVISQKPSRDICQRGTSLTIQCQVDSQVTMMFWYRQQPGQSLTLIATANQGSEATYESGFVIDKFPISRPNLTFSTLTVSNMSPEDSSIYLCSGRGMNTEAFFGQGTRLTVV.